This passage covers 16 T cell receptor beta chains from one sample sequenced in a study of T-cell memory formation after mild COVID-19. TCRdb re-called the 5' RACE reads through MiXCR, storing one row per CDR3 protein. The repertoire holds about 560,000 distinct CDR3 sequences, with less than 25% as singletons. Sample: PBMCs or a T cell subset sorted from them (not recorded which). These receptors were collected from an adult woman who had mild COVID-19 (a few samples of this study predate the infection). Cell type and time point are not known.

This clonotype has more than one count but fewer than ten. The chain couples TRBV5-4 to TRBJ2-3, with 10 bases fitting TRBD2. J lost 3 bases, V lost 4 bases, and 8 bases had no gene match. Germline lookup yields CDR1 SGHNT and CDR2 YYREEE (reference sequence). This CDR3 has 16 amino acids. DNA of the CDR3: TGTGCCAGCAGCACGAAACTAGCGGGAAGAACAGATACGCAGTATTTT. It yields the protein CASSTKLAGRTDTQYF.

This chain's CDR3 is CASSIERVNIQYF. In DNA, the CDR3 is TGTGCCAGTAGTATCGAGAGGGTAAACATTCAGTACTTC. The chain links TRBV19 to TRBJ2-4; D might be TRBD2 (5 bases). CDR1 and CDR2 (germline): LNHDA, SQIVND (reference sequence). Trimming left V 3 bases short and J 6 bases short, with 9 bases between. The CDR3 consists of 13 residues.

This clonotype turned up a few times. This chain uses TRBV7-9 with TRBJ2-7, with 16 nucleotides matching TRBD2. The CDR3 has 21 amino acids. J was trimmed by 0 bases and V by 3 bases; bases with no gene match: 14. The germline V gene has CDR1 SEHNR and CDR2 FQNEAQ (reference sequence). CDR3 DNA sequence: TGTGCCAGCAGCTTTGTTCGCTGGGGACTAGCGGGAGGGCAGGGCTCCTACGAGCAGTACTTC. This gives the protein CASSFVRWGLAGGQGSYEQYF.

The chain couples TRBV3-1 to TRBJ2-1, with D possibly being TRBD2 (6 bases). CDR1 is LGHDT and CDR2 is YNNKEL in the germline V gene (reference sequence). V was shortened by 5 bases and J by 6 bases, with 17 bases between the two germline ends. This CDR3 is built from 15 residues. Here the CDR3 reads CASSSTRRARNEQFF. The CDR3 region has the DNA TGTGCCAGCAGCTCTACTAGGAGGGCCCGCAATGAGCAGTTCTTC.

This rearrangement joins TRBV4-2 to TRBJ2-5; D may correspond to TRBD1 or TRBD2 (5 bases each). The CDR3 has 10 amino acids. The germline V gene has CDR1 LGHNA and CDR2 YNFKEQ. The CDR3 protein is CAAGTETQYF. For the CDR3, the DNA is TGTGCTGCCGGGACGGAGACCCAGTACTTC.

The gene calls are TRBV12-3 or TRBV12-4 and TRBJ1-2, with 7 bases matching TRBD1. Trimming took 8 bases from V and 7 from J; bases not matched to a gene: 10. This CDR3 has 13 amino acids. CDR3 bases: TGTGCCAGCCGACAGGGAGGGGGGTCTGGCTACACCTTC. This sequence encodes CASRQGGGSGYTF.

The CDR3 here is CAWSIAGARSGYTF. Here the CDR3 DNA reads TGTGCCTGGAGTATTGCGGGGGCGCGATCTGGCTACACCTTC. The chain uses TRBV30 and TRBJ1-2; tentatively, D is TRBD1 (6 bases). V shed 2 bases and J shed 7 bases, with 17 bases lying between them. The germline gives CDR1 GTSNPN, CDR2 SVGIG (reference sequence). CDR3 length equals 14 residues.

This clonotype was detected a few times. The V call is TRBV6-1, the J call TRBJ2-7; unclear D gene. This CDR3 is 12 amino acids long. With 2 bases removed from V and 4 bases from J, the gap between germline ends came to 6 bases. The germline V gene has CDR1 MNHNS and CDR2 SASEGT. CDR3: CASSETRYEQYF. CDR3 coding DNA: TGTGCCAGCAGTGAAACCCGTTACGAGCAGTACTTC.

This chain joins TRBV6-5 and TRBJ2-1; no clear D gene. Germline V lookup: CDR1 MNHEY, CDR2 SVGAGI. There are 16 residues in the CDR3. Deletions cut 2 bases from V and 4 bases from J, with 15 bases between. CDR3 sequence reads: CASSYVGRVRYNEQFF. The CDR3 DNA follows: TGTGCCAGCAGTTACGTGGGCCGAGTAAGATACAATGAGCAGTTCTTC.

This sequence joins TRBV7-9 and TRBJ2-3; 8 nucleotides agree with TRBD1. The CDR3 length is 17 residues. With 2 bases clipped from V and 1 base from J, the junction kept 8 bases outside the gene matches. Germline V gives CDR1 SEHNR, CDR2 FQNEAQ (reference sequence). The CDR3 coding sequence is TGTGCCAGCAGCTTATCCCCAGGGGGCTGGGGCACAGATACGCAGTATTTT. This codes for CASSLSPGGWGTDTQYF. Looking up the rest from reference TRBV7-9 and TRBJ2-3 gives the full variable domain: DTGVSQNPRHKITKRGQNVTFRCDPISEHNRLYWYRQTLGQGPEFLTYFQNEAQLEKSRLLSDRFSAERPKGSFSTLEIQRTEQGDSAMYLCASSLSPGGWGTDTQYFGPGTRLTVL.

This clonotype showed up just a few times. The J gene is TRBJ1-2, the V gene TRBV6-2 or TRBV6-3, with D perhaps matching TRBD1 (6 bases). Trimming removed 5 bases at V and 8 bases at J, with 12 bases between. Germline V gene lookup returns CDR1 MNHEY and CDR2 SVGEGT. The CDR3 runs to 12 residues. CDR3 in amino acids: CASSPRGSGYTF. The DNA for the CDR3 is TGTGCCAGCAGTCCTAGGGGGAGCGGCTACACCTTC.

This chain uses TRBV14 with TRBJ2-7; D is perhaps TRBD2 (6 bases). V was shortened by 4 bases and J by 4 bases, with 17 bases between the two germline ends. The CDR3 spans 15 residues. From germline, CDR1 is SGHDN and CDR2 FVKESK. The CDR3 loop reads CASSLIGGGIYEQYF. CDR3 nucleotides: TGTGCCAGCAGCCTAATAGGTGGGGGGATTTACGAGCAGTACTTC.

DNA of the CDR3: TGTGCCAGCAGCGCTGTACGGGACCAAATACAAGAGACCCAGTACTTC. Protein product: CASSAVRDQIQETQYF. The V and J genes are TRBV9 and TRBJ2-5, with D perhaps being TRBD1 or TRBD2 (5 bases each). V lost 3 bases to trimming and J lost 2 bases, with 17 bases between them. The germline CDR1 and CDR2 sequences are SGDLS and YYNGEE. The CDR3 spans 16 residues.

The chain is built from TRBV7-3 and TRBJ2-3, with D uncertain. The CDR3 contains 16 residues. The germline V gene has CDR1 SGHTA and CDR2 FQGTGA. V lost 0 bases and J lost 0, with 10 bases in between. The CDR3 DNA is TGTGCCAGCAGCTTAACGGCAGAAGTTAGCACAGATACGCAGTATTTT. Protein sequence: CASSLTAEVSTDTQYF.

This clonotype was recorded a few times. The CDR3 loop is CASSLRAEQAGELFF. DNA for the CDR3: TGCGCCAGCAGCCTCCGCGCGGAGCAGGCCGGGGAGCTGTTTTTT. This chain links TRBV4-1 with TRBJ2-2; no clear D. This CDR3 spans 15 amino acids. Per the germline V gene, CDR1 is MGHRA and CDR2 is YSYEKL. The V gene lost 4 bases and the J gene lost 6 bases, with 15 bases spanning the gap.

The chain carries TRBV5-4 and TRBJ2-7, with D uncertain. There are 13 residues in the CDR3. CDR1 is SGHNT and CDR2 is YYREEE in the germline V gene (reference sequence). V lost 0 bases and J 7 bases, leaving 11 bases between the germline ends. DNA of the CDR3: TGTGCCAGCAGCTTGGAGACCCCCGGGGAGCAGTACTTC. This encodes CASSLETPGEQYF.